One sample yielded the 10 T cell receptor beta chains listed below, sequenced in a study of blood T cell repertoires in COVID-19. The table came from immunoSEQ multiplex PCR; TCRdb's copy has only in-frame clones and leaves some out. The data hold about 220,000 clones, with 80% to 85% observed a single time. The material sequenced was peripheral blood. The receptors were gathered from a man aged 25 to 45 with active or convalescent COVID-19.

The chain combines TRBV6-5 with TRBJ1-4; D may be TRBD1 (6 bases). V was shortened by 5 bases and J by 2 bases, with 9 bases between the two germline ends. The germline V gene has CDR1 MNHEY and CDR2 SVGAGI. This CDR3 has 14 amino acids. CDR3 region: CASSTGSTNEKLFF. The DNA for the CDR3 is TGTGCCAGCAGTACAGGGAGTACTAATGAAAAACTGTTTTTT.

This chain links TRBV7-9 with TRBJ1-4, with 10 bases lining up with TRBD1. The CDR3 is 14 residues long. Germline lookup yields CDR1 SEHNR and CDR2 FQNEAQ (reference sequence). V lost 3 bases and J lost 8; bases outside the gene matches: 3. CDR3 residues: CASSFGQGGEKLFF. As DNA, the CDR3 is TGTGCCAGCAGCTTTGGACAGGGGGGCGAAAAACTGTTTTTT.

The CDR3, as DNA: TGTGCCAGTAGCCCTGACACCTCTCGGCAAGCTTTCTTT. Its translation: CASSPDTSRQAFF. The chain carries TRBV19 and TRBJ1-1, with D unclear. Germline V gene data show CDR1 as LNHDA and CDR2 as SQIVND (reference sequence). V gave up 6 bases and J gave up 9 bases, with 17 bases separating them. This CDR3 spans 13 amino acids.

The chain is built from TRBV6-2 or TRBV6-3 and TRBJ2-7; 11 bases fit TRBD2. This CDR3 contains 13 residues. CDR1 is MNHEY and CDR2 is SVGEGT in the germline V gene. J lost 6 bases, V lost 4 bases, and 2 bases had no gene match. CDR3 DNA: TGTGCCAGCAGTTCGACTAGCGGGATCGAGCAGTACTTC. This gives the protein CASSSTSGIEQYF.

As to this clone: Without the conserved terminal phenylalanine or tryptophan, this CDR3 likely stems from a read error. Because the CDR3's place on the DNA is in doubt, the DNA is left out and the CDR3 is given as listed by TCRdb. This chain connects TRBV7-2 to TRBJ2-3; the table calls TRBD2, which could not be checked here. The germline gives CDR1 SGHTA, CDR2 FQGNSA. The CDR3 has 13 amino acids, counting both end residues. CDR3 residues: CASSPDLERIPRI.

This rearrangement joins TRBV9 to TRBJ2-7; tentative D call: TRBD2 (5 bases). V was shortened by 0 bases and J by 0 bases, with 13 bases between the two germline ends. This CDR3 has 16 amino acids. CDR1 is SGDLS and CDR2 is YYNGEE in the germline V gene. The CDR3 DNA reads as TGTGCCAGCAGCGTAGAGGAGGACCACCCCTCCTACGAGCAGTACTTC. This codes for CASSVEEDHPSYEQYF.

The chain carries TRBV2 and TRBJ1-6, with D unclear. Germline values: CDR1 SNHLY, CDR2 FYNNEI. This CDR3 comprises 15 residues. V was cut by 3 bases and J by 7 bases, with 13 bases left in between. The CDR3, as DNA: TGTGCCAGCAGTGAGCCCCGGGGAGAGAATTCACCCCTCCACTTT. It codes for CASSEPRGENSPLHF.

V is TRBV4-3 and J is TRBJ2-1, with D maybe TRBD1 (7 bases). CDR1 and CDR2 (germline): LGHNA, YSLEER. Trimming took off 4 bases at V and 8 bases at J, with 21 bases between the two ends. The CDR3 is 16 amino acids. The DNA of the CDR3 is TGCGCCAGCAGCCGCCTGGGCAGGGGGGCTTTGGATGAGCAGTTCTTC. Encoded protein: CASSRLGRGALDEQFF.

The chain recombines TRBV10-2 with TRBJ1-2; D is possibly TRBD1 (5 bases). V dropped 2 bases and J dropped 3 bases, with 10 bases sitting between them. CDR3 length: 14 residues. Germline values: CDR1 WSHSY, CDR2 SAAADI. The CDR3 here is CASSEGATHYGYTF. The CDR3 DNA is TGCGCCAGCAGTGAGGGGGCAACTCACTATGGCTACACCTTC.

The genes are TRBV11-3 and TRBJ2-3; D unresolved. The CDR3 covers 13 residues. V gave up 1 base and J gave up 6 bases, with 8 bases separating them. The germline V gene has CDR1 SGHNT and CDR2 YENEEA. DNA of the CDR3: TGTGCCAGCAGCTTAGGTATCGTGGATACGCAGTATTTT. Amino acids: CASSLGIVDTQYF.